Listed below are T cell receptor beta chains from one sample, sequenced in a study of Ad26.COV2.S vaccination and SARS-CoV-2 variants. TCRdb's copy holds only in-frame clones and misses some; the assay was immunoSEQ multiplex PCR. The repertoire holds 350,000 to 450,000 clones, with approximately 89% as singletons. This material consisted of peripheral blood, taken in a trial of Ad26.COV2.S vaccine versus placebo. These receptors were taken from a person aged 18 to 59 who received the Ad26.COV2.S COVID-19 vaccine or a placebo. CDR3s include the opening cysteine and the closing phenylalanine or tryptophan. The D gene is left open where the match is weak. Rows give clone size only sometimes, using once, few, many, or a class for an expanded clone.

>NA|TRBV3-1/TRBV3-2|TRBJ2-3|NA
TGTGCCAGCAGCCAAGAGGGACTGGGCAGTTCGAGCACAGATACGCAGTATTTT
CASSQEGLGSSSTDTQYF
>once|TRBV28|TRBJ1-1|TRBD1
TGTGCCAGCAGTCCTAGGACAGGGGCCTCCAGAATGAACACTGAAGCTTTCTTT
CASSPRTGASRMNTEAFF
>NA|TRBV4-1|TRBJ1-5|NA
TGCGCCAGCAGCCAAGATCTGACAGCCAATCAGCCCCAGCATTTT
CASSQDLTANQPQHF
>once|TRBV7-9|TRBJ2-7|NA
TGTGCCAGCAGCCTAGAATACGAGCAGTACTTC
CASSLEYEQYF
>NA|TRBV5-4|TRBJ1-6|NA
TGTGCCAGCAGCCGAGGGGTGGCAGATTCACCCCTCCACTTT
CASSRGVADSPLHF
>NA|TRBV30|TRBJ1-4|TRBD1
TGTGCCTGGAGGCCGGGACAGGGTCTTAATGAAAAACTGTTTTTT
CAWRPGQGLNEKLFF
>NA|TRBV3-1/TRBV3-2|TRBJ1-1|NA
TGTGCCAGCAGCCAAGTTGAGAACACTGAAGCTTTCTTT
CASSQVENTEAFF
>NA|TRBV6-5|TRBJ1-4|NA
TGTGCCAGCAGGGTAACAGGGAGTGAAAAACTGTTTTTT
CASRVTGSEKLFF
>NA|TRBV24-1|TRBJ1-5|TRBD1
TGTGCCACTAATCCCCAGGAACAGGGGGCGAGCAATCAGCCCCAGCATTTT
CATNPQEQGASNQPQHF
>NA|TRBV6-5|TRBJ2-5|NA
TGTGCCAGCTCTTCTCTCTTGGGGACCCAGTACTTC
CASSSLLGTQYF
>NA|TRBV30|TRBJ2-5|NA
TGTGCCTGGGGTAGATCCGGGGTTTCGCGGGAGACCCAGTACTTC
CAWGRSGVSRETQYF
>NA|TRBV19|TRBJ2-7|TRBD2
TGTGCCAGTAGTACCGGGACTAGCGCCTACGAGCAGTACTTC
CASSTGTSAYEQYF
>NA|TRBV12-5|TRBJ2-1|NA
TGTGCTAGTGGTTTGGGTACAGGGACCAATGAGCAGTTCTTC
CASGLGTGTNEQFF
>NA|TRBV7-2|TRBJ2-1|NA
TGTGCCAGCAGCATAAACAGGGAGGGCTTCCAGTTCTTC
CASSINREGFQFF
>NA|TRBV7-3|TRBJ2-1|NA
TGTGCCAGCAGCCCAGGCCCGTACTACAATGAGCAGTTCTTC
CASSPGPYYNEQFF
>NA|TRBV19|TRBJ2-7|NA
TGTGCCAGTAGTAGGAGGCAGGGCCTCTCCTACGAGCAGTACTTC
CASSRRQGLSYEQYF
>NA|TRBV7-3|TRBJ2-7|NA
TGTGCCAGCAGCCCCTCTCGGACGGCCCTGTCCGAGCAGTACTTC
CASSPSRTALSEQYF
>NA|TRBV7-8|TRBJ1-4|NA
TGTGCCAGCAGCCCGATCGTTGCAACTAATGAAAAACTGTTTTTT
CASSPIVATNEKLFF